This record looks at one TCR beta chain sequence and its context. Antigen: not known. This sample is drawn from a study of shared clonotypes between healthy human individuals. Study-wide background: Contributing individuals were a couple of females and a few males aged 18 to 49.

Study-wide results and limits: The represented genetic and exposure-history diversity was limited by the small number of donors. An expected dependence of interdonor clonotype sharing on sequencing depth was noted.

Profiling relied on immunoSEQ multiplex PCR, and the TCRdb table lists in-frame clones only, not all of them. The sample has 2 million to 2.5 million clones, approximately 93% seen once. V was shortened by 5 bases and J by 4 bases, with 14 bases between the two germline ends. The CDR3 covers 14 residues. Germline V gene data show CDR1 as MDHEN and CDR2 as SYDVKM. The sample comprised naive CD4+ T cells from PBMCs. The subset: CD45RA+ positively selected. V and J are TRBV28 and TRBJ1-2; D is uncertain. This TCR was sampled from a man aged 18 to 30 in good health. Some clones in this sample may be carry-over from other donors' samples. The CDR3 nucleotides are TGTGCCAGCAGTGGTACGGCGCCTTTCTATGGCTACACCTTC. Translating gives CASSGTAPFYGYTF.